This TCR beta chain came from a study of cytomegalovirus exposure and HLA in healthy donors. PCR primers comprised 60 Vbeta and 13 Jbeta primers. Using immunoSEQ multiplex PCR, the repertoire was profiled, and TCRdb retains in-frame clones only, with some absent. The sample records about 140,000 clones, approximately 80% being singletons. Trimming took 4 bases from V and 4 from J; bases not matched to a gene: 5. The CDR3 covers 14 residues. CDR1 and CDR2 from the germline V gene are SEHNR and FQNEAQ (reference sequence). Sequenced input: PBMCs. The J gene is TRBJ2-7, the V gene TRBV7-9; 9 nucleotides line up with TRBD1. This TCR came from a man aged 50-59 years in good health and CMV-seronegative. The CDR3 nucleotides read TGTGCCAGCAGCTGGCCGACAGGGGGTTACGAGCAGTACTTC. It encodes CASSWPTGGYEQYF.